A single sample is the source of the 20 T cell receptor beta chains below, sequenced in a study of blood T cells in healthy people across ages. Combining a sample-barcoded 5' primer with a J-beta primer mix, a second PCR ran for roughly 6 to 11 cycles. MiXCR, applied by TCRdb to the 5' RACE reads, yields one record per CDR3 protein. The sample holds over 700,000 distinct CDR3 sequences, around 25% seen once. The same specimen was also included in a second study, on T cells of mothers and their children.

The sequenced sample was blood. These receptor sequences come from a boy younger than 18 in good health.

This clonotype has only a few counts. The genes are TRBV27 and TRBJ2-7; TRBD2 matches at 9 bases. The CDR3 runs to 14 residues. The V gene end was trimmed by 2 bases and the J gene end by 4 bases; junction bases not matched to a gene: 3. The germline V gene has CDR1 MNHEY and CDR2 SMNVEV (reference sequence). The DNA of the CDR3 is TGTGCCAGCAGTTTAACTAGCGGGTTATACGAGCAGTACTTC. Translated: CASSLTSGLYEQYF.

The chain recombines TRBV9 with TRBJ2-5; D is uncertain. V was clipped by 0 bases and J by 2 bases, with 11 bases between them. This CDR3 region has 15 residues. The germline V gene encodes CDR1 SGDLS and CDR2 YYNGEE. This CDR3 reads CASSVEAGYQETQYF. In DNA, the CDR3 is TGTGCCAGCAGCGTAGAGGCAGGTTATCAAGAGACCCAGTACTTC.

There are a few counts of this clonotype. This chain joins TRBV5-6 and TRBJ2-2; D is unresolved. This CDR3 contains 16 residues. Germline V gene data show CDR1 as SGHDT and CDR2 as YYEEEE. V was trimmed by 4 bases and J by 1 base, leaving 14 bases between them. CDR3 in amino acids: CASSLLLPGNTGELFF. CDR3 bases: TGTGCCAGCAGCCTTTTACTCCCAGGGAACACCGGGGAGCTGTTTTTT. The full variable domain, rest sourced from reference TRBV5-6 and TRBJ2-2, is DAGVTQSPTHLIKTRGQQVTLRCSPKSGHDTVSWYQQALGQGPQFIFQYYEEEERQRGNFPDRFSGHQFPNYSSELNVNALLLGDSALYLCASSLLLPGNTGELFFGEGSRLTVL.

This clonotype was observed a few times. The chain joins TRBV4-3 to TRBJ2-7, with D perhaps TRBD1 or TRBD2 (5 bases each). The CDR3 contains 13 residues. Per germline, CDR1 LGHNA and CDR2 YSLEER. V was clipped by 8 bases and J by 0 bases, with 11 bases between them. The CDR3 region has the DNA TGCGCCAGCGGGACCGCCATCTCCTACGAGCAGTACTTC. This codes for CASGTAISYEQYF.

In its sample, this clonotype was seen a few times. The V gene is TRBV29-1, the J gene TRBJ2-1; 9 nucleotides line up with TRBD2. The V segment lost 4 bases and the J segment 9 bases; nucleotides outside the gene matches: 16. The CDR3 runs to 16 residues. Germline assignment: CDR1 SQVTM and CDR2 ANQGSEA. As DNA, the CDR3 is TGCAGCGTTGGGAACGGATTGCGGGAGGGCAACACTGAGCAGTTCTTC. It translates to CSVGNGLREGNTEQFF.

This clonotype was seen a few times. J is TRBJ1-4 and V is TRBV5-1, with 7 bases aligning to TRBD1. There are 16 residues in the CDR3. Losses at the gene ends were 3 bases for V and 8 bases for J; bases not matched to a gene: 13. Per the germline V gene, CDR1 is SGHRS and CDR2 is YFSETQ. CDR3 in DNA: TGCGCCAGCAGCTACCTCGGACAGGAGGAAGGAGAAAAACTGTTTTTT. It codes for CASSYLGQEEGEKLFF.

A word on this clonotype: Germline and junction disagree at one end, which may indicate a read error. The V call is TRBV5-1, the J call TRBJ1-4, with 9 bases lining up with TRBD1. Germline CDR1 is SGHRS and CDR2 is YFSETQ. The CDR3 contains 13 residues. In DNA, the CDR3 is TGCGTCAGCAGGTTGGGACAGGGAGAAAAACTGTTTTTT. It translates to CVSRLGQGEKLFF.

This clonotype came up once. The V call is TRBV9, the J call TRBJ1-6, with D possibly matching TRBD1 (5 bases). Germline loops: CDR1 SGDLS, CDR2 YYNGEE. The V end was cut by 3 bases, the J end by 13 bases, with 20 bases between. CDR3 length equals 15 residues. CDR3 sequence (DNA): TGTGCCAGCAGCGGTGACAGTCAACTCATTCGGCCCCTCCACTTT. Translation gives CASSGDSQLIRPLHF.

In its sample, this clonotype was seen a few times. The chain is built from TRBV2 and TRBJ1-2; D ambiguous. The CDR3 contains 13 residues. Trimming cost V 10 bases and J 4 bases, with 16 bases left between them. CDR1 SNHLY and CDR2 FYNNEI come from the germline V gene. CDR3 sequence reads: CATHTGPSYGYTF. As DNA, the CDR3 is TGTGCCACACACACCGGGCCCTCCTATGGCTACACCTTC. Drawing the rest from reference TRBV2 and TRBJ1-2, the complete variable domain is EPEVTQTPSHQVTQMGQEVILRCVPISNHLYFYWYRQILGQKVEFLVSFYNNEISEKSEIFDDQFSVERPDGSNFTLKIRSTKLEDSAMYFCATHTGPSYGYTFGSGTRLTVV.

The table lists this clonotype with many counts. V and J are TRBV21-1 and TRBJ1-1; the listed D gene, TRBD1, was not tested against the DNA. TRBV21-1 is a documented pseudogene. CDR3 length equals 15 residues. The CDR3, as DNA: TGTGCCAGCAGCCCTCGGACAGGGGGCTGCACTGAAGCTTTCTTT. Its translation is CASSPRTGGCTEAFF.

This clonotype was seen a few times. This chain joins TRBV11-2 and TRBJ2-2; the D is unclear. CDR3 length equals 14 residues. V lost 3 bases and J lost 6, with 11 bases in between. CDR1 and CDR2 from the germline V gene are SGHAT and FQNNGV. CDR3 DNA: TGTGCCAGCAGCTTGCGAGGTCCCCCCGGGGAGCTGTTTTTT. Amino acid sequence: CASSLRGPPGELFF.

V usage is TRBV5-6 and J usage is TRBJ2-7; 8 positions match TRBD1. Germline lookup yields CDR1 SGHDT and CDR2 YYEEEE. The CDR3 consists of 15 residues. J gave up 3 bases and V 3 bases, and 8 bases lay outside the gene matches. CDR3 DNA sequence: TGTGCCAGCAGCTGGTTGGCAGGGGGCAACTACGAGCAGTACTTC. Translated: CASSWLAGGNYEQYF.

The chain uses TRBV7-2 and TRBJ1-5, with D unclear. The ends were cut back, 1 base at V and 0 bases at J, with 7 bases in the middle. This CDR3 contains 15 residues. In germline, CDR1 is SGHTA, CDR2 FQGNSA. The CDR3 nucleotides read TGTGCCAGCAGCTTAGGGGTCTATAGCAATCAGCCCCAGCATTTT. Amino acid sequence: CASSLGVYSNQPQHF.

V and J are TRBV13 and TRBJ2-5, with 9 bases that match TRBD2. Germline-derived CDR1 and CDR2 are PRHDT and FYEKMQ (reference sequence). The J segment lost 4 bases and the V segment lost 4 bases, leaving 13 bases of the junction unmatched. The CDR3 sequence is 17 residues long. For the CDR3, the DNA is TGTGCCAGCAGCTCACGACTAGCGGATGGGGTTTTAGAGACCCAGTACTTC. Translated: CASSSRLADGVLETQYF.

The chain uses TRBV7-9 and TRBJ1-2, with TRBD1 matching over 9 bases. Germline V lookup: CDR1 SEHNR, CDR2 FQNEAQ (reference sequence). V lost 1 base to trimming and J lost 9 bases; unmatched junction nucleotides: 12. The CDR3 totals 16 residues. The CDR3 loop is CASSLVWGTGTLSYTF. The CDR3, as DNA: TGTGCCAGCAGCTTAGTCTGGGGGACAGGGACATTGAGCTACACCTTC. Based on the CDR3 plus reference TRBV7-9 and TRBJ1-2, the full variable domain is DTGVSQNPRHKITKRGQNVTFRCDPISEHNRLYWYRQTLGQGPEFLTYFQNEAQLEKSRLLSDRFSAERPKGSFSTLEIQRTEQGDSAMYLCASSLVWGTGTLSYTFGSGTRLTVV.

Only a few counts were recorded for this clonotype. The chain uses TRBV27 and TRBJ1-2, with D possibly TRBD1 on 6 matching bases. The V end lost 6 bases, the J end lost 2 bases, and 7 bases lay between the germline ends. The CDR3 sequence is 12 residues long. CDR1 and CDR2 (germline): MNHEY, SMNVEV (reference sequence). This chain's CDR3 is CASRDRNYGYTF. CDR3 DNA sequence: TGTGCCAGCAGGGACAGAAACTATGGCTACACCTTC.

The chain couples TRBV29-1 to TRBJ2-4; 10 positions match TRBD1. The ends lost 6 bases at V and 8 bases at J; junction bases unmatched: 13. Germline CDR1 is SQVTM and CDR2 is ANQGSEA. The CDR3 is 15 amino acids. This chain's CDR3 is CSVGDRGLGVDIQYF. The CDR3 DNA is TGCAGCGTGGGAGACAGGGGGCTAGGGGTGGACATTCAGTACTTC.

The table lists this clonotype with a few counts. The V and J genes are TRBV27 and TRBJ2-5; D remains unclear. The DNA end favors TRBJ2-7, so the J call may be wrong. CDR1 and CDR2 (germline): MNHEY, SMNVEV (reference sequence). The CDR3 extends over 16 amino acids. The CDR3 region has the DNA TGTGCCAGCAGTTTATCGGGGTCGGGCAGCACTTACGAGCAGTACTTC. Translated, it gives CASSLSGSGSTYEQYF.

This clonotype was picked up many times. The chain couples TRBV20-1 to TRBJ1-4; 7 positions agree with TRBD1. V was pared by 2 bases and J by 6 bases, with 9 bases of the junction left unmatched. Germline V lookup: CDR1 DFQATT, CDR2 SNEGSKA (reference sequence). The CDR3 has 15 residues. CDR3 sequence: CSARPPDREYEKLFF. In nucleotides, the CDR3 is TGCAGTGCTAGACCACCCGACAGGGAATATGAAAAACTGTTTTTT.

V usage is TRBV12-3 or TRBV12-4 and J usage is TRBJ2-5; D remains unclear. TRBJ2-1 explains the end of the DNA better; the J call may be wrong. This CDR3 spans 12 amino acids. CDR3 amino acids: CASSLYSNEQFF. DNA of the CDR3: TGTGCCAGCAGTTTGTACTCCAATGAGCAGTTCTTC.